A single sample gave rise to the 30 T cell receptor beta chains below, sequenced in a study of CD8 T cells in ankylosing spondylitis. These TCRs' antigens remain unknown. TCRdb fed the 5' RACE reads into MiXCR, producing one record per CDR3 protein. The sample includes about 90,000 distinct CDR3 sequences, roughly 8.5% of them seen just once. General study points: Apparently characteristic of ankylosing spondylitis blood was a TCR beta motif (eight highly homologous variants).

The sequencing input was blood, either unsorted or a sorted T cell fraction (not recorded which). The receptors originated from a male donor with ankylosing spondylitis.

This chain links TRBV25-1 with TRBJ2-7; TRBD2 might be the D (7 bases). The CDR3 is made up of 13 amino acids. V was pared by 3 bases and J by 5 bases, with 11 bases between. CDR1 is MGHDK, CDR2 SYGVNS, per germline. CDR3 sequence reads: CASSDGGPDEQYF. CDR3 coding DNA: TGTGCCAGCAGTGACGGGGGGCCGGACGAGCAGTACTTC.

This clonotype showed up just a few times. CDR3 DNA sequence: TGTGCCAGCAACCCTTACTCATCGAACACCGGGGAGCTGTTTTTT. It is translated as CASNPYSSNTGELFF. V and J are TRBV6-1 and TRBJ2-2; D uncertain. Germline V lookup: CDR1 MNHNS, CDR2 SASEGT. The CDR3 has 15 residues. The V end was cut by 7 bases, the J end by 0 bases, with 12 bases between.

This clonotype was found many times. This chain joins TRBV11-2 and TRBJ2-2, with TRBD2 identical over 7 bases. CDR1 and CDR2 (germline): SGHAT, FQNNGV. The CDR3 has 17 residues. Unmatched junction bases numbered 11, after V lost 2 bases and J lost 5 bases. CDR3: CASSLRGTGRGTGELFF. CDR3 sequence (DNA): TGTGCCAGCAGCTTACGGGGGACGGGGAGGGGTACCGGGGAGCTGTTTTTT.

This clonotype has a count of ten or more. The V call is TRBV14, the J call TRBJ2-1; D is unresolved. The CDR3 spans 13 residues. Looked up from germline, CDR1 is SGHDN and CDR2 is FVKESK. V was pared by 1 base and J by 6 bases, with 7 bases between. CDR3 amino acids: CASSQVLANEQFF. The DNA for the CDR3 is TGTGCCAGCAGCCAAGTGTTAGCCAATGAGCAGTTCTTC.

This clonotype was counted between two and nine times. V gene TRBV20-1 combines with J gene TRBJ2-1; a weak D match, TRBD1 (5 bases). V gave up 2 bases and J gave up 7 bases, with 6 bases separating them. Germline assignment: CDR1 DFQATT and CDR2 SNEGSKA (reference sequence). This CDR3 spans 11 amino acids. The CDR3 DNA is TGCAGTGCTAGAAGGGGAAATGAGCAGTTCTTC. Translating gives CSARRGNEQFF.

This clonotype was seen a handful of times. This chain uses TRBV7-9 with TRBJ1-2; D possibly corresponds to TRBD1 (6 bases). The CDR3 contains 14 residues. V dropped 5 bases and J dropped 9 bases, with 19 bases sitting between them. Germline-derived CDR1 and CDR2 are SEHNR and FQNEAQ (reference sequence). CDR3 sequence: CASSGRDTPGSYTF. The DNA for the CDR3 is TGTGCCAGCAGCGGGCGGGACACCCCTGGTAGCTACACCTTC.

This chain connects TRBV5-5 to TRBJ2-7; possibly TRBD2 for D (6 bases). The CDR3 is 15 residues long. Germline V gene data show CDR1 as SGHKS and CDR2 as YYEKEE (reference sequence). Trimming took off 0 bases at V and 0 bases at J, with 10 bases between the two ends. As DNA, the CDR3 is TGTGCCAGCAGCTTGGTTGCGGGGAGCTCCTACGAGCAGTACGTC. Residues: CASSLVAGSSYEQYV.

This clonotype was counted ten times or more. V gene TRBV11-2 combines with J gene TRBJ1-5, with unresolved D. Trimming cost V 1 base and J 4 bases, with 11 bases left between them. Germline V gives CDR1 SGHAT, CDR2 FQNNGV. There are 15 residues in the CDR3. The CDR3 bases are TGTGCCAGCAGCTTAGCACCGGAATCAAATCAGCCCCAGCATTTT. Translation: CASSLAPESNQPQHF.

This clonotype was counted only a few times. V gene TRBV3-1 combines with J gene TRBJ2-1; no clear D. CDR1 is LGHDT and CDR2 is YNNKEL in the germline V gene (reference sequence). V was shortened by 0 bases and J by 4 bases, with 16 bases between the two germline ends. This CDR3 has 17 residues. CDR3 amino acids: CASSQDFEDVGYNEQFF. The DNA for the CDR3 is TGTGCCAGCAGCCAAGATTTCGAGGATGTAGGATACAATGAGCAGTTCTTC.

The chain recombines TRBV12-3 or TRBV12-4 with TRBJ2-3, with 8 bases lining up with TRBD2. The CDR3 covers 14 residues. The V gene end was trimmed by 6 bases and the J gene end by 2 bases; junction bases not matched to a gene: 4. CDR3: CASSLLAVTDTQYF. CDR3 DNA: TGTGCCAGCAGCTTACTAGCGGTCACAGATACGCAGTATTTT.

Of note for this clonotype: Possible read error: a much larger clone is one base away. V usage is TRBV25-1 and J usage is TRBJ2-1; D is uncertain. Germline V lookup: CDR1 MGHDK, CDR2 SYGVNS. V shed 2 bases and J shed 2 bases, with 4 bases lying between them. There are 13 residues in the CDR3. The CDR3 bases are TGTGCCAGCAGTGAACAGGCCTACAATGAGCAGTTCTTC. Protein: CASSEQAYNEQFF.

This clonotype was counted at least ten times. V and J are TRBV10-3 and TRBJ2-7, with D possibly TRBD1 on 5 matching bases. This CDR3 comprises 13 residues. From germline, CDR1 is ENHRY and CDR2 SYGVKD. V dropped 7 bases and J dropped 0 bases, with 10 bases sitting between them. Written as DNA, the CDR3 is TGTGCCATCACAGCAGGACACTCCTACGAGCAGTACTTC. Translated, it gives CAITAGHSYEQYF.

Note on this clonotype: A read error may explain this, as a much larger clone is one base away. The V and J genes are TRBV20-1 and TRBJ1-2; 7 bases match TRBD1. This CDR3 has 18 residues. Germline V gives CDR1 DFQATT, CDR2 SNEGSKA (reference sequence). This chain's CDR3 is CCARSRTFSGTEDYGYTF. As DNA, the CDR3 is TGCTGTGCTAGGTCCCGCACCTTCTCCGGGACAGAAGACTATGGCTACACCTTC.

At least ten counts were recorded for this clonotype. This chain connects TRBV5-1 to TRBJ2-7; a possible D gene is TRBD1 (6 bases). The CDR3 has 12 amino acids. The germline V gene has CDR1 SGHRS and CDR2 YFSETQ. V lost 4 bases and J 6 bases, leaving 11 bases between the germline ends. The chain's CDR3 is CASSPDRTEQYF. In nucleotides, the CDR3 is TGCGCCAGCAGCCCCGACAGGACCGAGCAGTACTTC.

This clonotype came up many times. V usage is TRBV10-3 and J usage is TRBJ2-1; 9 bases map to TRBD2. The CDR3 consists of 14 residues. Germline CDR1 is ENHRY and CDR2 is SYGVKD. J gave up 8 bases and V 6 bases, and 8 bases lay outside the gene matches. The CDR3 sequence is CAIRTSGTWDEQFF. The CDR3 DNA follows: TGTGCCATCAGGACTAGCGGTACTTGGGATGAGCAGTTCTTC.

This chain connects TRBV6-1 to TRBJ2-7; D is unresolved. This CDR3 has 13 amino acids. Trimming left V 1 base short and J 6 bases short, with 10 bases between. Germline values: CDR1 MNHNS, CDR2 SASEGT. The CDR3 here is CASSEDDDSEQYV. For the CDR3, the DNA is TGTGCCAGCAGTGAAGACGATGATTCCGAGCAGTACGTC.

At least ten counts were recorded for this clonotype. The rearrangement links TRBV24-1 to TRBJ2-1, with D possibly TRBD1 on 5 matching bases. Germline CDR1 KGHDR, CDR2 SFDVKD. CDR3 length equals 17 residues. Trimming took off 2 bases at V and 6 bases at J, with 19 bases between the two ends. CDR3: CATSDSPWGLTPNEQFF. In nucleotides, the CDR3 is TGTGCCACCAGTGATTCCCCCTGGGGCCTTACCCCCAATGAGCAGTTCTTC.

This chain joins TRBV25-1 and TRBJ2-1; D may be TRBD1 (8 bases). There are 15 residues in the CDR3. Trimming stripped 4 bases from V and 5 bases from J, with 15 bases between. Germline V gene data show CDR1 as MGHDK and CDR2 as SYGVNS. The CDR3: CASSGRTGRDNEQFF. The CDR3 region has the DNA TGTGCCAGCAGTGGCCGGACAGGGAGGGACAATGAGCAGTTCTTC.

The rearrangement links TRBV4-1 to TRBJ2-2, with a possible D match to TRBD1 (5 bases). The CDR3 spans 14 residues. The germline V gene has CDR1 MGHRA and CDR2 YSYEKL. Deletions cut 4 bases from V and 4 bases from J, with 10 bases between. CDR3 loop: CASSLGHSTGELFF. CDR3 coding DNA: TGCGCCAGCAGCCTCGGACATAGCACCGGGGAGCTGTTTTTT.

A few counts support this clonotype. The chain uses TRBV3-1 and TRBJ2-5; 9 nucleotides match TRBD1. Germline lookup yields CDR1 LGHDT and CDR2 YNNKEL (reference sequence). V shed 4 bases and J 3 bases; nucleotides not matched to a gene: 9. CDR3 size: 16 residues. CDR3 DNA sequence: TGTGCCAGCAGCCCCCCTTGGGGACAGGGAAAAGAGACCCAGTACTTC. Translation gives CASSPPWGQGKETQYF.

The chain joins TRBV30 to TRBJ2-1; D ambiguous. CDR3 length: 11 amino acids. Germline V gives CDR1 GTSNPN, CDR2 SVGIG (reference sequence). Deletions cut 0 bases from V and 6 bases from J, with 3 bases between. CDR3 residues: CAWSVGNEQFF. CDR3 DNA sequence: TGTGCCTGGAGTGTGGGCAATGAGCAGTTCTTC.

There are many counts of this clonotype. V usage is TRBV7-9 and J usage is TRBJ1-4; tentative D call: TRBD1 (5 bases). V lost 7 bases and J 4 bases, leaving 13 bases between the germline ends. CDR3 length equals 14 residues. The germline gives CDR1 SEHNR, CDR2 FQNEAQ (reference sequence). The CDR3 loop is CASTLGRGNEKLFF. In DNA, the CDR3 is TGTGCCAGCACGCTGGGGCGCGGTAATGAAAAACTGTTTTTT.

In this sample, this clonotype turned up many times. The chain is built from TRBV27 and TRBJ2-1; D may match TRBD1 or TRBD2 (5 bases each). Trimming left V 2 bases short and J 0 bases short, with 14 bases between. Looked up from germline, CDR1 is MNHEY and CDR2 is SMNVEV (reference sequence). There are 17 residues in the CDR3. The DNA of the CDR3 is TGTGCCAGCAGTTTAGAAGACAGTGGGAGCTCCTACAATGAGCAGTTCTTC. It codes for CASSLEDSGSSYNEQFF.

There are many counts of this clonotype. This chain joins TRBV29-1 and TRBJ2-2, with D unclear. V lost 6 bases, J lost 2 bases, and 10 bases lay in between. The CDR3 spans 13 residues. From germline, CDR1 is SQVTM and CDR2 ANQGSEA. In DNA, the CDR3 is TGCAGCGTAGCCGGCTACAACACCGGGGAGCTGTTTTTT. Its protein is CSVAGYNTGELFF.

This clonotype was recorded many times. The gene calls are TRBV6-2 or TRBV6-3 and TRBJ2-1; 8 nucleotides agree with TRBD2. V trimming: 0 bases; J trimming: 10 bases; junction bases outside the gene matches: 5. CDR3 size: 14 residues. Looked up from germline, CDR1 is MNHEY and CDR2 is SVGEGT. The CDR3 spells CASSYSGLVEEQFF. Written as DNA, the CDR3 is TGTGCCAGCAGTTACTCGGGACTAGTGGAGGAGCAGTTCTTC.

This clonotype was seen many times. J is TRBJ1-1 and V is TRBV9, with a tentative D call TRBD1 (6 bases). The CDR3 consists of 15 residues. Per the germline V gene, CDR1 is SGDLS and CDR2 is YYNGEE. With 3 bases removed from V and 5 bases from J, the gap between germline ends came to 17 bases. The CDR3 loop reads CASSGKTGFLTEAFF. Here the CDR3 DNA reads TGTGCCAGCAGCGGGAAAACAGGGTTCTTGACTGAAGCTTTCTTT.

Ten or more counts support this clonotype. This chain uses TRBV13 with TRBJ1-3; D is unclear. The V and J ends lost 1 base and 0 bases respectively, with 10 bases between them. The CDR3 is 16 amino acids. Germline-derived CDR1 and CDR2 are PRHDT and FYEKMQ (reference sequence). The CDR3 loop reads CASSLEGNPSGNTIYF. The CDR3 region has the DNA TGTGCCAGCAGCTTAGAGGGTAACCCCTCTGGAAACACCATATATTTT.

This clonotype was seen a handful of times. The junction departs from germline at one end; a sequencing error may be responsible. V and J are TRBV2 and TRBJ2-7; 8 bases are a match to TRBD1. The CDR3 loop spans 13 amino acids. Germline-derived CDR1 and CDR2 are SNHLY and FYNNEI. The DNA of the CDR3 is TGTGCCAGCAGAGAAGGACAGGGATACGAGCAGTACTTC. Its protein is CASREGQGYEQYF.

This clonotype was picked up a small number of times. CDR3 in DNA: TGTGCCAGCAGTTACTGGGGTGGCACTGAAGCTTTCTTT. This translates into CASSYWGGTEAFF. The V call is TRBV6-2 or TRBV6-3, the J call TRBJ1-1; no definite D call. The CDR3 is made up of 13 amino acids. The germline V gene encodes CDR1 MNHEY and CDR2 SVGEGT. V lost 1 base to trimming and J lost 4 bases, with 7 bases between them.

This clonotype was found a few times. This chain links TRBV5-1 with TRBJ2-1; the D is unclear. The germline V gene encodes CDR1 SGHRS and CDR2 YFSETQ. The CDR3 spans 15 residues. The ends were cut back, 0 bases at V and 5 bases at J, with 12 bases in the middle. Here the CDR3 reads CASSLVGYPDNEQFF. DNA of the CDR3: TGCGCCAGCAGCTTGGTTGGCTACCCCGACAATGAGCAGTTCTTC.